This T cell receptor beta chain is drawn from a study of blood T cell repertoires in COVID-19. The wider study: Samples representing acute and convalescent COVID-19 were sourced from the United States, Italy and Spain. PBMCs, B-cell-depleted T cells, or T cells were the source of the cDNA or gDNA that made up the material.

In the source study's methods: Reference gene primer amplification in the assay estimated nucleated cell counts. Produced via immunoSEQ multiplex PCR; TCRdb's table is partial and in-frame only. V and J calls and clone size are those listed in that table; D and trimming were worked out from the DNA. The data contain over 70,000 clones, about four fifths of them singletons. Germline V gene data show CDR1 as MGHRA and CDR2 as YSYEKL. V dropped 5 bases and J dropped 4 bases, with 8 bases sitting between them. The CDR3 has 12 amino acids. This TCR derives from a human donor in a cohort sampled during active COVID-19. Sequencing was performed on peripheral blood. The chain has TRBV4-1 and TRBJ2-5; no clear D. The CDR3 spells CASSGIGETQYF. As DNA, the CDR3 is TGCGCCAGCAGCGGCATTGGAGAGACCCAGTACTTC.